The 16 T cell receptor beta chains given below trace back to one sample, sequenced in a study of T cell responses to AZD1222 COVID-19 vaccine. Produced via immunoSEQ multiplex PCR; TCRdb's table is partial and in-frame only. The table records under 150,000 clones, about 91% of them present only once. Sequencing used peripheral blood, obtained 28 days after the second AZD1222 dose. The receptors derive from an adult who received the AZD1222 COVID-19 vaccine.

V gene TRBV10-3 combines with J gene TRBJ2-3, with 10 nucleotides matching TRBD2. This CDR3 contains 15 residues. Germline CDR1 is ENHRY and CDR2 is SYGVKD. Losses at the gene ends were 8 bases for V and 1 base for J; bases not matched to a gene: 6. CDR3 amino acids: CAISIGTSGTDTQYF. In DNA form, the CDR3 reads TGTGCCATCTCCATCGGGACTAGCGGCACAGATACGCAGTATTTT.

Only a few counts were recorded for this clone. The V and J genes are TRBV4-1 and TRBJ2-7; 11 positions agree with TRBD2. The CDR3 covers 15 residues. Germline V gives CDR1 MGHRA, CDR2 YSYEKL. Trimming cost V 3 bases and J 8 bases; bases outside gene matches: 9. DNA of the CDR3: TGCGCCAGCAGCCACGAACTAGCGGGAGTTGTGCAGCAGTACTTC. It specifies CASSHELAGVVQQYF.

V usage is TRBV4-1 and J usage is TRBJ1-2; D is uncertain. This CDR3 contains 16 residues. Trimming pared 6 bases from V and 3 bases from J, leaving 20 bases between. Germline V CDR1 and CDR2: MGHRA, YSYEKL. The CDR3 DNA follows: TGCGCCAGCAGACCTCTTCAGGTTACGAGGGACTATGGCTACACCTTC. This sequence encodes CASRPLQVTRDYGYTF.

The CDR3 sequence is CASSPGYFGKLFF. As DNA, the CDR3 is TGTGCCAGCAGTCCGGGATATTTTGGAAAACTGTTTTTT. This rearrangement joins TRBV12-3 or TRBV12-4 to TRBJ1-4; no definite D call. The CDR3 totals 13 residues. Trimming stripped 5 bases from V and 10 bases from J, with 14 bases between.

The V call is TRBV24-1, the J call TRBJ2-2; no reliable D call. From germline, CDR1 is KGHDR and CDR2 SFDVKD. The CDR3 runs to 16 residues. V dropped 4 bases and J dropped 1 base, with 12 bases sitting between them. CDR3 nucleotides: TGTGCCACCAGTGACGCCCGAGTAGAGAACACCGGGGAGCTGTTTTTT. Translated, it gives CATSDARVENTGELFF.

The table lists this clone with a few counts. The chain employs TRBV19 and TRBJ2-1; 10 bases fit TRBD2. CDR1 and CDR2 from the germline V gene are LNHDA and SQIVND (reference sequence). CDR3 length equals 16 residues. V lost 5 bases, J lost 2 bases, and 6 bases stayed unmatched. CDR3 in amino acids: CASSWTSGTPYNEQFF. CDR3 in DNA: TGTGCCAGTAGTTGGACTAGCGGAACCCCCTACAATGAGCAGTTCTTC.

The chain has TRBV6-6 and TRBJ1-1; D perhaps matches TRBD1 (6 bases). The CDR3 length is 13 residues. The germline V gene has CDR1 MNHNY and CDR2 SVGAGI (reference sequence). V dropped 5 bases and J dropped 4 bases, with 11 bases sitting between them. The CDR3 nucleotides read TGTGCCAGCAGTGTACAGGGAGGCACTGAAGCTTTCTTT. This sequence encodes CASSVQGGTEAFF.

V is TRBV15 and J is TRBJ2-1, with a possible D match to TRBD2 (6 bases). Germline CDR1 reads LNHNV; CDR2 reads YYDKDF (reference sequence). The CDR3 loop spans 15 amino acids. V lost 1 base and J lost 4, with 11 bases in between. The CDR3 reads CATSRGSGPYNEQFF. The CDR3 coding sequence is TGTGCCACCAGCAGAGGTAGCGGTCCTTACAATGAGCAGTTCTTC.

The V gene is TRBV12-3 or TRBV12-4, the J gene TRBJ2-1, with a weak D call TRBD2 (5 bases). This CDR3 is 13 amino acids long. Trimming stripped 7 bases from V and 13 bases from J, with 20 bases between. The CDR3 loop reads CASTRTELVGQFF. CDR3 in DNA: TGTGCCAGCACTCGGACGGAACTAGTAGGCCAGTTCTTC.

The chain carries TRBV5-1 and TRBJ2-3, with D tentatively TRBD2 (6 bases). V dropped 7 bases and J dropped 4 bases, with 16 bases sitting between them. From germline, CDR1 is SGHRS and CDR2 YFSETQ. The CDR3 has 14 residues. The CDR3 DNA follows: TGCGCCAGCTGGGACTCCGGGCTGTCAGATACGCAGTATTTT. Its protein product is CASWDSGLSDTQYF.

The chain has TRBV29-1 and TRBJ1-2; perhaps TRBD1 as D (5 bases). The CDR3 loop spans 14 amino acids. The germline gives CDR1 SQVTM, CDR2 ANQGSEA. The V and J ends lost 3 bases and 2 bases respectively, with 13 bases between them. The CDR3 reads CSVEGEAGNYGYTF. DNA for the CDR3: TGCAGCGTTGAGGGGGAAGCAGGGAACTATGGCTACACCTTC.

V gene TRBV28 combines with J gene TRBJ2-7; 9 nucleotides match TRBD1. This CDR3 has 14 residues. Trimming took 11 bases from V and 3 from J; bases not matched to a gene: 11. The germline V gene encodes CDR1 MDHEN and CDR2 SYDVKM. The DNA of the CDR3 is TGTGCCGTCGTCCCCTCGGGACAGGGCTACGAGCAGTACGTC. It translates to CAVVPSGQGYEQYV.

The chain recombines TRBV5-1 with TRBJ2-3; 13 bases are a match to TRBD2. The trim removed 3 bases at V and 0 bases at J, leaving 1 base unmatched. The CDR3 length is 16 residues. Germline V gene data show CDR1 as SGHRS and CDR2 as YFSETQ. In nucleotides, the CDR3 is TGCGCCAGCAGCTGGACTAGCGGGAGCAGCACAGATACGCAGTATTTT. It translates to CASSWTSGSSTDTQYF.

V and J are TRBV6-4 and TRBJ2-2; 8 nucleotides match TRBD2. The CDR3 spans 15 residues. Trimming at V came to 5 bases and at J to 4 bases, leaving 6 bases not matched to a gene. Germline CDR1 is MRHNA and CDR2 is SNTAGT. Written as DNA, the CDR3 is TGTGCCAGCAGTCCCCGGGGGGGCATCACCGGGGAGCTGTTTTTT. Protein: CASSPRGGITGELFF.

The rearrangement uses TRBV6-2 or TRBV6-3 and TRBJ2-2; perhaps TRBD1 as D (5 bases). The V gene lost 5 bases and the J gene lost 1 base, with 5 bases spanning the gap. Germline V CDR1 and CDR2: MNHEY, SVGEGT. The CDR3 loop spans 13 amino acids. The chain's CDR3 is CASSQGNTGELFF. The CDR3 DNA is TGTGCCAGCAGTCAGGGGAACACCGGGGAGCTGTTTTTT.

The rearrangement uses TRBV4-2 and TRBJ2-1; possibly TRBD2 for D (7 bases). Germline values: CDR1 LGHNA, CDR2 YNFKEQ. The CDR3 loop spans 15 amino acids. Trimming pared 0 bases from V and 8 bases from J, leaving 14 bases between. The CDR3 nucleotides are TGTGCCAGCAGCCAAGAGAGGGGGGGCGGGGATGAGCAGTTCTTC. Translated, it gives CASSQERGGGDEQFF.